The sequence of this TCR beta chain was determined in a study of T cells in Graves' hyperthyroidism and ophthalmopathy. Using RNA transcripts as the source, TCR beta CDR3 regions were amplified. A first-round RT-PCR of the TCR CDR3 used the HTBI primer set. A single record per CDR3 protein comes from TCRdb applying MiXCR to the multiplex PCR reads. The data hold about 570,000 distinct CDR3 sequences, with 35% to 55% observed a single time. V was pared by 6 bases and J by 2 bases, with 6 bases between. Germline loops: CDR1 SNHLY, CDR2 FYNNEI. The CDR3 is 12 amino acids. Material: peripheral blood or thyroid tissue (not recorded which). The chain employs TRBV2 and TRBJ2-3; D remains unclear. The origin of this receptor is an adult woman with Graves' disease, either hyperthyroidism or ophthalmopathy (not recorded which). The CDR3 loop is CASRENTDTQYF. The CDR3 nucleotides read TGTGCCAGCAGGGAAAACACAGATACGCAGTATTTT.